This T cell receptor beta chain was identified during a study of tumor-infiltrating lymphocytes in oesophageal squamous cell carcinoma. TCRdb processed the PCR reads anew with MiXCR; each CDR3 protein has one entry. The repertoire consists of 16,000 or so distinct CDR3 sequences, with roughly 45% occurring once and the leading ten covering about 42%. Input material: blood. The sequence came from a female donor with esophageal squamous cell carcinoma.

The CDR3 reads CASSTRTSANTGELFF. The DNA for the CDR3 is TGTGCCAGCAGCACCCGGACTAGCGCGAACACCGGGGAGCTGTTTTTT. V is TRBV7-6 and J is TRBJ2-2; 9 bases match TRBD2. V lost 5 bases and J lost 0; bases outside the gene matches: 4. The length of the CDR3 is 16 residues. Germline-derived CDR1 and CDR2 are SGHVS and FNYEAQ.